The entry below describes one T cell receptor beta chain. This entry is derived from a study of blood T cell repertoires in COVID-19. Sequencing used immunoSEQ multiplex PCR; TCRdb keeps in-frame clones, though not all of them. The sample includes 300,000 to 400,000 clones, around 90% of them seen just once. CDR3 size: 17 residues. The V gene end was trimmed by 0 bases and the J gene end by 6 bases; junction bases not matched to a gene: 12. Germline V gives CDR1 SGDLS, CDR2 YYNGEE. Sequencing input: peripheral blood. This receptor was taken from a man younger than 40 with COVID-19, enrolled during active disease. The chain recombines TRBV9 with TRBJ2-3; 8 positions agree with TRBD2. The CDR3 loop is CASSVDERSGSRDTQYF. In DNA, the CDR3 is TGTGCCAGCAGCGTAGATGAGAGGAGCGGGAGTCGGGATACGCAGTATTTT. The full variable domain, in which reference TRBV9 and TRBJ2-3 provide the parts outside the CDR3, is DSGVTQTPKHLITATGQRVTLRCSPRSGDLSVYWYQQSLDQGLQFLIQYYNGEERAKGNILERFSAQQFPDLHSELNLSSLELGDSALYFCASSVDERSGSRDTQYFGPGTRLTVL.